The T cell receptor beta chain under discussion was sequenced for a study of cytomegalovirus exposure and HLA in healthy donors. Comments on this clone: Antigen specificity is unknown.

Healthy bone marrow donors formed the donor group. Whole-study results and caveats: Among TCR sequences, most were rare, though some public TCRs appeared in many donors. Across donors, presence/absence analyses took sequencing depth to be roughly uniform.

PCR involved 60 Vbeta and 13 Jbeta primers. Some clones are missing from TCRdb's copy, which holds only in-frame ones; the method was immunoSEQ multiplex PCR. The data hold about 160,000 clones, with roughly 80% observed a single time. The receptor was derived from a woman in her twenties or thirties in good health and CMV-seronegative. Sequencing was done on a sample of PBMCs.

CDR3 protein: CASSPLGGRGGAFGELFF. For the CDR3, the DNA is TGTGCCAGTAGTCCTCTAGGGGGACGAGGGGGCGCGTTCGGGGAGCTGTTTTTT. The genes are TRBV19 and TRBJ2-2; 7 positions agree with TRBD1. Germline CDR1 reads LNHDA; CDR2 reads SQIVND (reference sequence). The V gene end was trimmed by 5 bases and the J gene end by 7 bases; junction bases not matched to a gene: 19. The CDR3 loop spans 18 amino acids.